This TCR beta chain was documented in a study of blood T cells in healthy people across ages. Primed by a sample-barcoded 5' primer and a J-beta primer mix, a second PCR proceeded for about 6 to 12 cycles. TCRdb recomputed calls from the 5' RACE reads with MiXCR, one row per CDR3 protein. Of some 850,000 distinct CDR3 sequences listed, about a quarter are singletons. Germline CDR1 and CDR2: MGHRA and YSYEKL. The CDR3 runs 15 residues. V shed 0 bases and J shed 5 bases, with 13 bases lying between them. This clonotype was counted between two and nine times. These data are also associated with another study on T cells of mothers and their children.

The sequenced sample consisted of blood. V gene TRBV4-1 combines with J gene TRBJ2-5; D possibly corresponds to TRBD1 (6 bases). This sequence was found in a boy younger than 18 in good health. CDR3 region: CASSQDQGMWETQYF. Here the CDR3 DNA reads TGCGCCAGCAGCCAAGATCAGGGGATGTGGGAGACCCAGTACTTC.